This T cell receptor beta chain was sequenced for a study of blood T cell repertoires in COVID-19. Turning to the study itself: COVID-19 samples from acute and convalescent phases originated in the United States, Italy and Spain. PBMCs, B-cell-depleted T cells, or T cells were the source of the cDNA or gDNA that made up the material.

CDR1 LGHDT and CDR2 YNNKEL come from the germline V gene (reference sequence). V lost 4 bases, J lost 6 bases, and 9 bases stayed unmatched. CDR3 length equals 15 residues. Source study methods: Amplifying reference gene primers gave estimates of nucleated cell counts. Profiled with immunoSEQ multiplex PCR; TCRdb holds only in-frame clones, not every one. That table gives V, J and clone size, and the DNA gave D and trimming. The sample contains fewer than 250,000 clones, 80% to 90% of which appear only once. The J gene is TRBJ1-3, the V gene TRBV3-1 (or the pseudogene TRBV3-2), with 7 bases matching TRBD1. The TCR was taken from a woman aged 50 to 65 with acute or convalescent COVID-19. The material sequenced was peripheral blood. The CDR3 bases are TGTGCCAGCAGCCCAGAAGGACAGGTTCTAAACACCATATATTTT. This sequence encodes CASSPEGQVLNTIYF.